The clone carrying this T cell receptor beta chain was counted between two and nine times. Its antigen is as yet unknown. This sample is part of a study of T cell repertoires in cytomegalovirus infection. Whole-study context: Indications of both CMV infection and matching HLA type were provided by public TCR beta signatures.

TCRdb used MiXCR to reprocess the reads, holding one entry per CDR3 protein. The sample yields around 740,000 distinct CDR3 sequences, approximately 34% seen once. The CDR3 consists of 17 residues. After removal of 1 base from V and 2 bases from J, the junction contained 9 bases not matched to a gene. Germline V gives CDR1 SGHVS, CDR2 FQNEAQ. Study results and caveats: Cumulated frequencies of public TCR beta families served to identify carriers of CMV plus the relevant HLA. The study found HLA-C-restricted CMV-specific TCR beta clonotypes dominating the ex vivo response.

This sequence was found in a human donor in good health (CMV status not recorded). Some clones in this sample may be carry-over from other donors' samples. The sequenced material came from PBMCs. The V and J genes are TRBV7-8 and TRBJ2-7; TRBD1 aligns across 9 bases. CDR3 amino acids: CASSLGRGQGKAYEQYF. The CDR3, as DNA: TGTGCCAGCAGCTTAGGAAGAGGACAGGGGAAAGCCTACGAGCAGTACTTC.